This T cell receptor (beta chain) was captured in a study of CD4 T cells in relation to SARS-CoV-2 and coronaviruses. Looking at the study overall: The restricting HLA molecule for shared crossreactive spike epitopes was mapped.

The CDR3 loop spans 15 amino acids. The junction had 5 bases not matched to a gene; V was cut back by 4 bases and J by 0 bases. Germline V gene data show CDR1 as SNHLY and CDR2 as FYNNEI. Study results and caveats: Monoreactive clones expanded significantly more to SARS-CoV-2 than crossreactive clones did.

Unexposed donor CD4+ T cells date from about 2011-2018, before the COVID-19 pandemic. On this clone: Its matching antigen is unknown.

Deep TCR-beta sequencing used DNA from uncultured naive and memory CD4+ T cells. This table comes from immunoSEQ multiplex PCR, and its TCRdb copy is limited to in-frame clones, with some not included. The top ten hold approximately 1.5% of the sample, which has about 59,000 clones, 86% seen once. The chain carries TRBV2 and TRBJ2-5, with 7 bases aligning to TRBD1. The clonotype originates from a human donor in good health. Sequenced input: memory CD4+ T cells from PBMCs. The CDR3 spells CASSATGSYQETQYF. CDR3 bases: TGTGCCAGCAGTGCGACAGGGTCCTACCAAGAGACCCAGTACTTC.